The TCR beta chain under discussion was sequenced for a study of CD8 T cells in ankylosing spondylitis. The CDR3 length is 13 residues. The J segment lost 1 base and the V segment lost 4 bases, leaving 3 bases of the junction unmatched. Per germline, CDR1 SQVTM and CDR2 ANQGSEA. Worth noting for this clonotype: What it binds is unknown.

Findings and limits, study-wide: A motif of 8 or 9 highly homologous TCR beta variants was seen as apparently characteristic of ankylosing spondylitis blood.

From the 5' RACE reads, TCRdb called clonotypes with MiXCR, one entry per CDR3 protein. The data show a few hundred thousand distinct CDR3 sequences, 18% seen once. The receptor was derived from a male donor with ankylosing spondylitis or in good health (not recorded which). The chain recombines TRBV29-1 with TRBJ2-7; 8 bases are shared with TRBD1. The source material was blood, either unsorted or a sorted T cell fraction (not recorded which). CDR3 DNA sequence: TGCAGCGTTGGGGACAGGTTGTCCTACGAGCAGTACTTC. Translating gives CSVGDRLSYEQYF.